This T cell receptor (beta chain) was sequenced in a study of T cells expressing NK-cell markers. Study in general: Sequencing of TCR beta repertoires drew on sorted CD3+CD56+NKG2C+, CD3+CD56+NKG2C- and CD3+CD56-NKG2C+ T cells. Among the eight sequenced donors, seven tested HCMV-seropositive and one tested seronegative. Study conclusions and caveats: The CD3+CD56-NKG2C+ fraction of a few donors was likewise dominated by these clonotypes.

Concerning this clonotype itself: What it recognizes is unknown.

Germline V lookup: CDR1 SGHTA, CDR2 FQGNSA. This CDR3 has 13 residues. TCRdb re-analyzed the 5' RACE reads; it lists each CDR3 protein once, without DNA. Seen in this sample are about 260,000 distinct CDR3 sequences; the ten most common clones hold around 4%. The sequence came from a woman between 18 and 70 years old in good health. The material sequenced was blood T cells: a sorted CD56 or NKG2C T cell subset, CD4+ or CD8+ T cells, or bulk PBMC T cells (not recorded which). The chain employs TRBV7-2 and TRBJ2-1; the D call of TRBD1 rests on TCRdb alone, since no DNA is present to check it. CDR3 amino acids: CASSLGQLNEQFF.